This T cell receptor beta chain came from a study of post-analysis software for immune sequencing data (dated by TCRdb to about 2015). A note on the overall study: Relapsing-remitting, secondary progressive and progressive-relapsing multiple sclerosis were recorded as disease courses, and subtype annotation was lacking for some patients. The multiple sclerosis patient repertoires were compared with 10 or so previously published healthy control repertoires from donors aged roughly 6 to 25 years. A subset of samples was prepared in parallel using single-end sample barcoding, then pooled and co-amplified after Illumina adapter ligation. The research as a whole found: When samples were clustered directly using the F measure, samples prepared in the same batch co-clustered strongly, which prompted a batch-effect correction. The multiple sclerosis patient group was slightly younger than the control group. Significantly lower normalized Chao1 diversity was found in multiple sclerosis patients than in controls, suggesting substantial peripheral T-cell clonal expansion. A handful of TRBV segments, including TRBV5-6, TRBV5-1 and TRBV20-1, were significantly more frequent in patients than controls.

Sequences SGDLS (CDR1) and YYNGEE (CDR2) are obtained from the germline V gene. The CDR3 numbers 15 residues from cysteine through phenylalanine. This entry keeps only the CDR3 DNA: 45 bases, framed from base 1. V is pared back by 4 bases and J by 3 bases, with 17 bases lying between the germline termini. To demonstrate the VDJtools post-analysis software, TCR beta repertoires were profiled from the peripheral blood of about a dozen young patients with multiple sclerosis. The multiple sclerosis patients were children and adolescents between about 6 and 16 years of age. Library generation was performed with PCR. The reads were generated on an Illumina HiSeq 2500. Unique molecular identifiers were incorporated into TCR beta cDNA libraries to reduce PCR and sequencing biases. Every 1 to 10 million input T cells yielded 500,000 or so cDNA molecules, meaning each molecule approximated one T cell. The patient libraries were prepared and sequenced with the same protocol used for the earlier healthy control dataset. Samples belonging to the same batch were prepared together, multiplexed and sequenced on a shared HiSeq lane. In the source study's methods: MIGEC handled the raw barcoded reads, throwing out single-read molecular identifier groups before consensus assembly and CDR3 extraction. VDJtools was used for post-analysis of the clonotype tables, and diversity was normalized by down-sampling every dataset to the size of the smallest sample. In repertoire overlap clustering, CDR3 amino acid sequences, but not nucleotide sequences, were matched to correct batch-related cross-sample contamination. TCRdb reran the public reads through fastp at Q25 and MiXCR, keeping productive beta chains. Each entry merges the rows of one CDR3 protein and shows their most common DNA and genes. V and J calls and clone size were set by TCRdb, not the authors. In this sample the table shows about 810,000 distinct CDR3 sequences, about 53% of which occur a single time. Approximately 4.5% of the sample goes to the ten largest clones.

There are a few counts of this clonotype. The antigen it binds to is not known. One base away there is no much larger clone; base qualities are not given. The rearrangement joined TRBV9 to TRBJ2-7, with the D call perhaps TRBD1 or TRBD2, as 5 bases match in each case. The sample taken for sequencing was blood. The sequence was obtained from a girl aged 5 to 17 with multiple sclerosis. The nucleotide sequence reads as follows: TGTGCCAGCAGCCTCCGGGGCCAAGGTGGCTACGAGCAGTACTTC. Translated, it gives CASSLRGQGGYEQYF.